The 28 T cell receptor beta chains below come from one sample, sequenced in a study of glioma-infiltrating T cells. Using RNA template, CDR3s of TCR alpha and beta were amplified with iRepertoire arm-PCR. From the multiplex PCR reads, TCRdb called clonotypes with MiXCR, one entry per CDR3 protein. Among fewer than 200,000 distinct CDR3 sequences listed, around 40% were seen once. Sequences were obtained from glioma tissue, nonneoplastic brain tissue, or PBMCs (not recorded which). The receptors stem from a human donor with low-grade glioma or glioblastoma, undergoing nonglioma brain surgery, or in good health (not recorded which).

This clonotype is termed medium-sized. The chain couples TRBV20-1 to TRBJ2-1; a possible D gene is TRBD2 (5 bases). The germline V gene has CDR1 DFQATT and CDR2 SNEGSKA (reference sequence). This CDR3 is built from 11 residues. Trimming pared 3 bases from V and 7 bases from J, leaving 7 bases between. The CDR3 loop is CSASRGNEQFF. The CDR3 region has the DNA TGCAGTGCTAGTCGGGGAAATGAGCAGTTCTTC.

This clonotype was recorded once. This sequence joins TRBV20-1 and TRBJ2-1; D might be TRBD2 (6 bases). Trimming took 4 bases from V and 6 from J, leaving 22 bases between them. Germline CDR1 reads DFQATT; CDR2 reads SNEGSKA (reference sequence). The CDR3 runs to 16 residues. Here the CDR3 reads CSANRESRMVGNEQFF. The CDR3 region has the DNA TGCAGTGCTAACCGGGAGTCAAGAATGGTTGGCAATGAGCAGTTCTTC.

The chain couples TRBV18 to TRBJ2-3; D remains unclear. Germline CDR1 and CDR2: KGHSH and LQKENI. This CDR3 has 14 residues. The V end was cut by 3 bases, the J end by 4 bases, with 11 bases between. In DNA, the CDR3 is TGTGCCAGCTCACCCGTCTCCGGGCCAGATACGCAGTATTTT. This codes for CASSPVSGPDTQYF.

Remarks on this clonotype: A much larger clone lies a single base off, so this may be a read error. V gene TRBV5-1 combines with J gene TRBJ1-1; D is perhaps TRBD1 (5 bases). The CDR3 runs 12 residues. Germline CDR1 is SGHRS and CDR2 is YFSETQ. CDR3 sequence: CASSDLGTEALF. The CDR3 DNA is TGCGCCAGCAGCGACCTGGGGACTGAAGCTCTCTTT.

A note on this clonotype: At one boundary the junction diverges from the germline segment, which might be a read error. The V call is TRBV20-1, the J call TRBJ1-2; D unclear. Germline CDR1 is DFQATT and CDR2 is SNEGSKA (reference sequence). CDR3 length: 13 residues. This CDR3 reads CSSREVQIYGYTF. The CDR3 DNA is TGCAGTTCTAGAGAAGTACAGATCTATGGCTACACCTTC.

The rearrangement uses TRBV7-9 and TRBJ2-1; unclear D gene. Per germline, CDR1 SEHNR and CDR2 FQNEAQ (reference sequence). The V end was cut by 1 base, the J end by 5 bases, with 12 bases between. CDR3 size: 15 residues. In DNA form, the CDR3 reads TGTGCCAGCAGCTTAGGTAGCCGTTACGACAATGAGCAGTTCTTC. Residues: CASSLGSRYDNEQFF.

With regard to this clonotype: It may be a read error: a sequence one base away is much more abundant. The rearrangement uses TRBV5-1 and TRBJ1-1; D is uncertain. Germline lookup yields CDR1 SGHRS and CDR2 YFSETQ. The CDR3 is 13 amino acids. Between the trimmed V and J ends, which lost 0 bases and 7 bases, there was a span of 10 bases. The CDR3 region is CASSLAVGNEAFF. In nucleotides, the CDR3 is TGCGCCAGCAGCTTGGCCGTGGGAAATGAAGCTTTCTTT.

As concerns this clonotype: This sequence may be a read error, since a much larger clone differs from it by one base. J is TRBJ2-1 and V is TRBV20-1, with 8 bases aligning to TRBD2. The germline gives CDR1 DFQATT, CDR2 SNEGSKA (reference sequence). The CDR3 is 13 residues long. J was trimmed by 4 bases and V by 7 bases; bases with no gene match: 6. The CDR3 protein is CSDDIAGYNEQFF. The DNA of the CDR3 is TGCAGTGACGATATAGCGGGATACAATGAGCAGTTCTTC.

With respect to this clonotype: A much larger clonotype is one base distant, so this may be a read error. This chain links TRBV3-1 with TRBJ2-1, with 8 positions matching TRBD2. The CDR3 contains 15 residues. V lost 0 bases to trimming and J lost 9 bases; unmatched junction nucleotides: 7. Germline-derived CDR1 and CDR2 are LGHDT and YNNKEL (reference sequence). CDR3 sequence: CASSQEKRESIEQFF. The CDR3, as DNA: TGTGCCAGCAGCCAAGAGAAGCGGGAGAGCATTGAGCAGTTCTTC.

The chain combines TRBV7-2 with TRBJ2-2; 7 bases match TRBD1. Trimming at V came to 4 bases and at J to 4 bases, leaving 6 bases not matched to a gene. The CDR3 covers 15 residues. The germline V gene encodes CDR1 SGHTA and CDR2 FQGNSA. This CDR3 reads CTSSSGPGGTGELFF. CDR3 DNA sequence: TGTACCAGCAGCTCGGGACCAGGGGGCACCGGGGAGCTGTTTTTT.

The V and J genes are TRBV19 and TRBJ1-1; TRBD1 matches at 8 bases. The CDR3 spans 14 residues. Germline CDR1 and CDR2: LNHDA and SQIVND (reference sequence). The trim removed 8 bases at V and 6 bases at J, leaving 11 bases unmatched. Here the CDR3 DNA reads TGTGCCAGTCGCTTACAGGGGGGACGCGCTGAAGCTTTCTTT. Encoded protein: CASRLQGGRAEAFF.

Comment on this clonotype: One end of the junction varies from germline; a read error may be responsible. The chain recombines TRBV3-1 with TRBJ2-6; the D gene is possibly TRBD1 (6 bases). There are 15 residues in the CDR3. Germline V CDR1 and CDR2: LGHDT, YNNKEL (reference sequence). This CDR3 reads CASRFTGIGDNVLTF. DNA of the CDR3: TGTGCCAGCAGATTCACAGGGATCGGGGACAACGTCCTGACTTTC.

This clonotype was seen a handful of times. CDR3: CASSRGTARQETQYF. In nucleotides, the CDR3 is TGTGCCAGCAGCCGGGGGACCGCGAGACAAGAGACCCAGTACTTC. V gene TRBV6-1 combines with J gene TRBJ2-5; a weak D match, TRBD2 (6 bases). Germline CDR1 and CDR2: MNHNS and SASEGT. The CDR3 contains 15 residues. V lost 6 bases and J lost 2, with 16 bases in between.

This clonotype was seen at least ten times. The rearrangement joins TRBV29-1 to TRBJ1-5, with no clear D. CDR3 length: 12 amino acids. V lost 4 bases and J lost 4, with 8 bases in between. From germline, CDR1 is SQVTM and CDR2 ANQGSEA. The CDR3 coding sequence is TGCAGCGTTGGTGGCAGTAATCAGCCCCAGCATTTT. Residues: CSVGGSNQPQHF.

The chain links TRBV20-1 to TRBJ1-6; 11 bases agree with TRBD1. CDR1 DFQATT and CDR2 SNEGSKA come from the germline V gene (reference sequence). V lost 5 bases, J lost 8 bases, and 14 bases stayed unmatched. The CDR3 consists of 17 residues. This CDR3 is CSARRDRGRFRDSPLHF. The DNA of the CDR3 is TGCAGTGCTCGCCGGGACAGGGGGAGGTTCAGGGATTCACCCCTCCACTTT.

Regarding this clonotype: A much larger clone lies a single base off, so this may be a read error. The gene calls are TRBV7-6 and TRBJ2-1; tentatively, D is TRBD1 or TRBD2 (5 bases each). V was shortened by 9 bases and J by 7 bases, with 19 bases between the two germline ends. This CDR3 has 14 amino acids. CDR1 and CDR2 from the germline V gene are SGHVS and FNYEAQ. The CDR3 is CARSLGPTTNEQFF. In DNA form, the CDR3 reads TGTGCCAGAAGCCTGGGACCGACTACGAATGAGCAGTTCTTC.

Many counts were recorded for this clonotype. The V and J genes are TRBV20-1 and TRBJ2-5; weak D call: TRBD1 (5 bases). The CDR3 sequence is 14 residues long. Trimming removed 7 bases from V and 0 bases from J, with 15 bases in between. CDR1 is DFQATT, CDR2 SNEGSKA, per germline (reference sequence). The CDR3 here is CSGSRARYQETQYF. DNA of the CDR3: TGCAGTGGTAGCAGGGCCCGGTACCAAGAGACCCAGTACTTC.

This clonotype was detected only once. CDR3 loop: CASSFGGTGPREQYF. The CDR3 nucleotides are TGTGCCAGCAGCTTCGGGGGGACAGGCCCCCGCGAGCAGTACTTC. The gene calls are TRBV7-2 and TRBJ2-7; D is possibly TRBD1 (8 bases). V was trimmed by 3 bases and J by 6 bases, leaving 18 bases between them. Germline lookup yields CDR1 SGHTA and CDR2 FQGNSA. The CDR3 runs 15 residues.

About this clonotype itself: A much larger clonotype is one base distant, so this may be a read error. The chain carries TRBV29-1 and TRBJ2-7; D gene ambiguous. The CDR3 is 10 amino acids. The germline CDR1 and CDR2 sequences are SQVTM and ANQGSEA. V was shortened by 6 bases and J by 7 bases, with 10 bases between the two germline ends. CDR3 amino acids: CSVANDEQYF. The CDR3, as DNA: TGCAGCGTGGCCAACGATGAGCAGTACTTC.

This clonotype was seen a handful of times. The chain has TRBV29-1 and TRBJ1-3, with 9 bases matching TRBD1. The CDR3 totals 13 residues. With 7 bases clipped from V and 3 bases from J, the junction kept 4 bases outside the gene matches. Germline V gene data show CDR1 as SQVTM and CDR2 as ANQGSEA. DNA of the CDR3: TGCAGCGGGACAGGGGCTTATGGAAACACCATATATTTT. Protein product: CSGTGAYGNTIYF. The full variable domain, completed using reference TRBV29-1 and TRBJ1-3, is SAVISQKPSRDICQRGTSLTIQCQVDSQVTMMFWYRQQPGQSLTLIATANQGSEATYESGFVIDKFPISRPNLTFSTLTVSNMSPEDSSIYLCSGTGAYGNTIYFGEGSWLTVV.

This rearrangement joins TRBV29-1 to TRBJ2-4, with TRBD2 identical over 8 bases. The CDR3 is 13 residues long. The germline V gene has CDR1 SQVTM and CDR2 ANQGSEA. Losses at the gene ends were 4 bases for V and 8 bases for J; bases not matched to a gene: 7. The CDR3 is CSVVSGMLDIQYF. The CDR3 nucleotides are TGCAGCGTTGTTAGCGGGATGCTCGACATTCAGTACTTC.

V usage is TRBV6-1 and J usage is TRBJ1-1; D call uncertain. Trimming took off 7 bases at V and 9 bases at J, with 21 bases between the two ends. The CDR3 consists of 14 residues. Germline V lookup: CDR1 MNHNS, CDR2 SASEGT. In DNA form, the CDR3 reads TGTGCCAGCATGGACTCTCCTCATCGGACTCAAGCTTTCTTT. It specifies CASMDSPHRTQAFF.

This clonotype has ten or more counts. CDR3 residues: CASSPTGRYGYTF. The CDR3 region has the DNA TGTGCCAGCAGTCCAACAGGGAGGTATGGCTACACCTTC. This chain connects TRBV28 to TRBJ1-2; D might be TRBD1 (6 bases). Trimming cost V 5 bases and J 5 bases, with 12 bases left between them. The CDR3 runs to 13 residues. Germline V CDR1 and CDR2: MDHEN, SYDVKM.

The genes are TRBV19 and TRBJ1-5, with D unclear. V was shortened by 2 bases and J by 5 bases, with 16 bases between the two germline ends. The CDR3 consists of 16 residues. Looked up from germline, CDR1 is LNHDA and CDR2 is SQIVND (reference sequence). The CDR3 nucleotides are TGTGCCAGTAGTATACGGGCGGCAACGGATTATCAGCCCCAGCATTTT. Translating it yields CASSIRAATDYQPQHF.

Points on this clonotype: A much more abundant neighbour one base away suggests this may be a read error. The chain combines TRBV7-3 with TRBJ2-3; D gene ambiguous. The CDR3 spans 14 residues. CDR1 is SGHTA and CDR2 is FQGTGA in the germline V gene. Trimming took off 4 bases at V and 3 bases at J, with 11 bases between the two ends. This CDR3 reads CASSSLSRTDTQYF. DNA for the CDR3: TGTGCCAGCAGCTCTCTAAGTAGAACAGATACGCAGTATTTT.

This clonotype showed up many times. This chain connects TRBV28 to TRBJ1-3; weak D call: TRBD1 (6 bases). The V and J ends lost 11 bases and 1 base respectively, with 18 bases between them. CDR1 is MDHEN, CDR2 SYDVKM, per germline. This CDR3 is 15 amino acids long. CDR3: CAAGKTGSSGNTIYF. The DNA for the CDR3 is TGTGCCGCCGGGAAAACAGGGAGTTCTGGAAACACCATATATTTT.

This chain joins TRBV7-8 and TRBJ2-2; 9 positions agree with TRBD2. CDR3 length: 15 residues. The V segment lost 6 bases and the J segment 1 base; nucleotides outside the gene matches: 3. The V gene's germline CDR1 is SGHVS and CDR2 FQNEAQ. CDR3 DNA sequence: TGTGCCAGCAGGGTAGCGGGGGAGAACACCGGGGAGCTGTTTTTT. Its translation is CASRVAGENTGELFF.

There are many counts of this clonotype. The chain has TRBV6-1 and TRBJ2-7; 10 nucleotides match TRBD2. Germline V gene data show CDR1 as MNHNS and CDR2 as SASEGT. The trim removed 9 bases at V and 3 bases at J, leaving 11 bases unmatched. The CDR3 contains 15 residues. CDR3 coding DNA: TGTGCCAGTATGAGAATAGCGGGAGGAGTCTACGAGCAGTACTTC. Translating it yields CASMRIAGGVYEQYF.